The rows below give T cell receptor beta chains drawn from one sample of a study of cytomegalovirus exposure and HLA in healthy donors. The data were produced by immunoSEQ multiplex PCR, yet TCRdb's version contains in-frame clones alone and is incomplete. The sample contains 150,000 to 200,000 clones, approximately 85% of which appear only once. Source material: PBMCs. All receptors come from a girl aged 5-17 years in good health and CMV-seropositive. Each CDR3 is given with its conserved first and last residue. Clone size is shown for a subset of rows, as once, few, many or a class of expanded clone.

abundance: -
v_gene: TRBV4-2
j_gene: TRBJ1-2
CDR3aa: CASGEDRGYGYTF

abundance: -
v_gene: TRBV5-6
j_gene: TRBJ1-5
CDR3aa: CASSLLGQGNQPQHF

abundance: few
v_gene: TRBV7-2
j_gene: TRBJ1-1
CDR3aa: CASSSRTGMNTEAFF

abundance: -
v_gene: TRBV25-1
j_gene: TRBJ2-5
CDR3aa: CASGEVQGADQETQYF

abundance: -
v_gene: TRBV10-1
j_gene: TRBJ2-7
CDR3aa: CASSSGQGNEQYF

abundance: -
v_gene: TRBV15
j_gene: TRBJ1-5
CDR3aa: CATSRVGGGQPQHF

abundance: -
v_gene: TRBV27
j_gene: TRBJ1-1
CDR3aa: CASSLSGTGGGFWNTEAFF

abundance: -
v_gene: TRBV5-1
j_gene: TRBJ2-3
CDR3aa: CASSLGLAGGRTDTQYF

abundance: -
v_gene: TRBV13
j_gene: TRBJ2-1
CDR3aa: CASSLEGGGESSYNEQFF

abundance: once
v_gene: TRBV4-1
j_gene: TRBJ1-6
CDR3aa: CASSQPTGNSPLHF

abundance: once
v_gene: TRBV6-4
j_gene: TRBJ2-2
CDR3aa: CASRRRAGRWTGELFF

abundance: -
v_gene: TRBV27
j_gene: TRBJ1-1
CDR3aa: CASSPSGTEAFF

abundance: -
v_gene: TRBV6-5
j_gene: TRBJ2-1
CDR3aa: CASSSGLAVEQFF

abundance: -
v_gene: TRBV6-1
j_gene: TRBJ2-7
CDR3aa: CASSGPRTSGATYEQYF

abundance: -
v_gene: TRBV7-7
j_gene: TRBJ1-3
CDR3aa: CASSLTSSGNTIYF

abundance: -
v_gene: TRBV15
j_gene: TRBJ2-1
CDR3aa: CATSRDAERGYNEQFF

abundance: -
v_gene: TRBV7-9
j_gene: TRBJ2-7
CDR3aa: CASSLADKSYEQYF

abundance: -
v_gene: TRBV4-1
j_gene: TRBJ2-3
CDR3aa: CASSPLYSSGSTDTQYF

abundance: once
v_gene: TRBV29-1
j_gene: TRBJ2-7
CDR3aa: CSVRTGVEQYF

abundance: once
v_gene: TRBV4-1
j_gene: TRBJ2-7
CDR3aa: CASSQVSTTYEQYF

abundance: -
v_gene: TRBV9
j_gene: TRBJ1-2
CDR3aa: CASSVLVGGTHYGYTF

abundance: few
v_gene: TRBV10-3
j_gene: TRBJ2-7
CDR3aa: CAISELNRGRYEQYF